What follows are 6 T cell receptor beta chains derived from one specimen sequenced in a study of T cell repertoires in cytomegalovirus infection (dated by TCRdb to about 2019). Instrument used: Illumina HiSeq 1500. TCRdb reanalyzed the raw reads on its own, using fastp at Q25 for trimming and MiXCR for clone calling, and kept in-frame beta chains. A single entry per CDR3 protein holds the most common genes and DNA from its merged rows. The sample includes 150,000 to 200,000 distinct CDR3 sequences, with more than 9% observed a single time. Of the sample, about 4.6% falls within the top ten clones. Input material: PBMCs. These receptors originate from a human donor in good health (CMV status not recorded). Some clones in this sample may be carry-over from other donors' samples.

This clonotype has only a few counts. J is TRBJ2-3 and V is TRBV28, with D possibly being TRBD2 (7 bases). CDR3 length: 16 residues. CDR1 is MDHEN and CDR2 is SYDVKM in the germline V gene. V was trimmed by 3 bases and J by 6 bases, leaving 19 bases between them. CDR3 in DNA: TGTGCCAGCAGTTTGTTAGAGGGGGGGCCGGGGGATACGCAGTATTTT. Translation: CASSLLEGGPGDTQYF.

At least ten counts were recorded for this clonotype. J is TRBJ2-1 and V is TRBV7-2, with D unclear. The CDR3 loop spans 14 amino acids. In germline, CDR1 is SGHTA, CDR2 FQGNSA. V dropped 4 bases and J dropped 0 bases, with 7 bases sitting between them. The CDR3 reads CASSSDSSYNEQFF. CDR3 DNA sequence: TGTGCCAGCAGCTCAGACTCCTCCTACAATGAGCAGTTCTTC.

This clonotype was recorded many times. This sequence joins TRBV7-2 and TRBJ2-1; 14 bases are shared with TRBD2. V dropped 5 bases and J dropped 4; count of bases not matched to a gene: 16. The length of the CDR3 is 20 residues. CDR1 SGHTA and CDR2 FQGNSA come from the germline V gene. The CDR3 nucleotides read TGTGCCAGCAGCCCCGGCAGAGGACGACTAGCGGGGGGGCCGTACAATGAGCAGTTCTTC. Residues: CASSPGRGRLAGGPYNEQFF.

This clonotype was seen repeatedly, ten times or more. The DNA of the CDR3 is TGTGCCAGCAGTCCCGAGGGGCTAGCGGGGACAGATACGCAGTATTTT. This encodes CASSPEGLAGTDTQYF. J is TRBJ2-3 and V is TRBV7-2; 9 bases match TRBD2. J gave up 3 bases and V 6 bases, and 10 bases lay outside the gene matches. The CDR3 loop spans 16 amino acids. Looked up from germline, CDR1 is SGHTA and CDR2 is FQGNSA.

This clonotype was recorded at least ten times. CDR3 loop: CAISESVGYTGELFF. CDR3 DNA: TGTGCCATCAGTGAGTCCGTGGGGTACACCGGGGAGCTGTTTTTT. This chain uses TRBV10-3 with TRBJ2-2; no clear D gene. Deletions cut 0 bases from V and 3 bases from J, with 8 bases between. This CDR3 contains 15 residues. Per germline, CDR1 ENHRY and CDR2 SYGVKD.

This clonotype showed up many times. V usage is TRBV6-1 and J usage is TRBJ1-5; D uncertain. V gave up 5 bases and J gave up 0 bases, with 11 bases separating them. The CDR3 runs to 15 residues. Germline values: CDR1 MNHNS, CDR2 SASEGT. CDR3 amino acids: CASSPFINSNQPQHF. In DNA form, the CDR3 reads TGTGCCAGCAGTCCTTTCATCAATAGCAATCAGCCCCAGCATTTT.